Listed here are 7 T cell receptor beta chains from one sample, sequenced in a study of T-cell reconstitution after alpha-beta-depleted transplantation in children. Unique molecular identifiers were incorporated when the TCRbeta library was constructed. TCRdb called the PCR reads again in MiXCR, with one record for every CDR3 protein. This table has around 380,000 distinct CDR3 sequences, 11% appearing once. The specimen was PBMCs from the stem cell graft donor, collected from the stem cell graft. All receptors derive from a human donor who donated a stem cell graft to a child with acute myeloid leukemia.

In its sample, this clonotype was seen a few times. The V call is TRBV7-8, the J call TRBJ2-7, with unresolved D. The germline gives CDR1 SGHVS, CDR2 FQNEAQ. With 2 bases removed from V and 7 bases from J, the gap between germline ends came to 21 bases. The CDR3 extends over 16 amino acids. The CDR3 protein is CASSLTVGSGVPEQYV. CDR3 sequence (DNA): TGTGCCAGCAGCTTAACTGTCGGCTCCGGAGTTCCAGAGCAGTACGTC.

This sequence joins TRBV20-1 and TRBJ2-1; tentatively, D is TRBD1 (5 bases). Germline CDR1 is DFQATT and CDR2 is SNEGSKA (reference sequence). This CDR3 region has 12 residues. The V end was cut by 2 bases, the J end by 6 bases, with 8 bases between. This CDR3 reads CSARQGPNEQFF. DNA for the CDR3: TGCAGTGCTAGACAGGGCCCCAATGAGCAGTTCTTC.

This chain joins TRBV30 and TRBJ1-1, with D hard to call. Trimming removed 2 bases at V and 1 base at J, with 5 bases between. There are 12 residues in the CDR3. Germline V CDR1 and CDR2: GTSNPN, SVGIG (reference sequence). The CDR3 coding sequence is TGTGCCTGGAGTACAGCGAACACTGAAGCTTTCTTT. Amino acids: CAWSTANTEAFF.

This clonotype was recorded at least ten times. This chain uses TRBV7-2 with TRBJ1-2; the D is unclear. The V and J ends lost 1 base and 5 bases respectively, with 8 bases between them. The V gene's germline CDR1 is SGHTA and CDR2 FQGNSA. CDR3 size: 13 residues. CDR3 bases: TGTGCCAGCAGCTTAGAAGTCAGTTATGGCTACACCTTC. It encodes CASSLEVSYGYTF.

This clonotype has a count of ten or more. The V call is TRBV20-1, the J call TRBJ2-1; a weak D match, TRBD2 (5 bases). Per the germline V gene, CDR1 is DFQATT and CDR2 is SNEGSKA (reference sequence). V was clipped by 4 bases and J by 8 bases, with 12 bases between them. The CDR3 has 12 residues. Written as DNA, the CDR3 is TGCAGTGCTAACGGGATCGGCTATGAGCAGTTCTTC. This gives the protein CSANGIGYEQFF.

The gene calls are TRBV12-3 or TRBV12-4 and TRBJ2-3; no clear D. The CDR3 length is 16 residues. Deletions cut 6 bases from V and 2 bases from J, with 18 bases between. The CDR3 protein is CASSPPSDFPTDTQYF. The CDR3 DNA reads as TGTGCCAGCAGCCCCCCGTCTGACTTCCCCACAGATACGCAGTATTTT.

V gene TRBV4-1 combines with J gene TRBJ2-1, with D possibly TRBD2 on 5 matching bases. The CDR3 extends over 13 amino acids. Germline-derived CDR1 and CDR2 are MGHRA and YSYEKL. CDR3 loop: CASGLSRINEQFF. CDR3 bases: TGCGCAAGTGGACTCTCCAGGATCAATGAGCAGTTCTTC.